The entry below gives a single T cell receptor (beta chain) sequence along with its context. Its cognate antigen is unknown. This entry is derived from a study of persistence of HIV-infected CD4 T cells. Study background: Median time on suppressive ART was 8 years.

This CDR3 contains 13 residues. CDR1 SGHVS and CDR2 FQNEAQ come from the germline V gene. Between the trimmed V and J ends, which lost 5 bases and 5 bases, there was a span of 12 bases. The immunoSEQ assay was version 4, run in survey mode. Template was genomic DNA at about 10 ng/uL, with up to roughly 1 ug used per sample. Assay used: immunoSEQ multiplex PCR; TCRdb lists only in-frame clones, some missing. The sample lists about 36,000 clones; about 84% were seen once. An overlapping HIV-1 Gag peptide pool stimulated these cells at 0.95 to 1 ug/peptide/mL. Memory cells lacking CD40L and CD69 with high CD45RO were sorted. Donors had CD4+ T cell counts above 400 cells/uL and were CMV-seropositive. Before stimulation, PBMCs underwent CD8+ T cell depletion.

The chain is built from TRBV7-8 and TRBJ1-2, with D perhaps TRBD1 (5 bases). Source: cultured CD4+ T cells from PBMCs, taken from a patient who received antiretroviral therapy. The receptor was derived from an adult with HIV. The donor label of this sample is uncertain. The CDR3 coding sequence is TGTGCCAGCAGCCGGGACCCGAGTTATGGCTACACCTTC. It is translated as CASSRDPSYGYTF.